This is a list of T cell receptor beta chains from one sample in a study of shared clonotypes between healthy human individuals. The assay was immunoSEQ multiplex PCR, and TCRdb's table has in-frame clones only and misses some. The sample gives 2 million to 2.5 million clones, around 95% of which show up once; roughly 0.13% is in the top ten. The sequenced material came from naive CD4+ T cells sorted from blood. These receptors were obtained from a man aged 18 to 29 in good health. Both conserved end residues are part of each CDR3. Each record gives: V gene, J gene, D gene, clone size, CDR3 DNA, CDR3 protein. D genes are given only for firm matches. Expanded clones get a size class; other rows say once, few or many, or leave the size out.

v_call: TRBV18
j_call: TRBJ2-5
d_call: NA
clone_size: NA
cdr3_nt: TGTGCCAGCTCACTAGCAGGGGTCCAAGAGACCCAGTACTTC
cdr3_aa: CASSLAGVQETQYF

v_call: TRBV28
j_call: TRBJ1-5
d_call: NA
clone_size: NA
cdr3_nt: TGTGCCAGCAGCAAAGGGGTGGTAGGCAATCAGCCCCAGCATTTT
cdr3_aa: CASSKGVVGNQPQHF

v_call: TRBV7-9
j_call: TRBJ2-6
d_call: TRBD1
clone_size: NA
cdr3_nt: TGTGCCAGCAGCCCGTACAGGGGAAGGGACTCTGGGGCCAACGTCCTGACTTTC
cdr3_aa: CASSPYRGRDSGANVLTF

v_call: TRBV2
j_call: TRBJ1-1
d_call: TRBD1
clone_size: NA
cdr3_nt: TGTGCCAGCAGTAGGGGACAGGGTACTGAAGCTTTCTTT
cdr3_aa: CASSRGQGTEAFF

v_call: TRBV11-2
j_call: TRBJ2-7
d_call: NA
clone_size: once
cdr3_nt: TGTGCCAGCAGCTTAGTAGGGACAACAAACTCCTACGAGCAGTACTTC
cdr3_aa: CASSLVGTTNSYEQYF

v_call: TRBV7-9
j_call: TRBJ1-2
d_call: NA
clone_size: NA
cdr3_nt: TGTGCCAGCAGCTTTGGAACGGGGAAGTTTGGCTATGGCTACACCTTC
cdr3_aa: CASSFGTGKFGYGYTF

v_call: TRBV30
j_call: TRBJ1-4
d_call: NA
clone_size: NA
cdr3_nt: TGTGCCTGGAGTCCCCGGATAAATGAAAAACTGTTTTTT
cdr3_aa: CAWSPRINEKLFF

v_call: TRBV27
j_call: TRBJ2-5
d_call: TRBD2
clone_size: NA
cdr3_nt: TGTGCCAGCAGTTCGACTAGCGGAGGGCTCCAGACCCAGTACTTC
cdr3_aa: CASSSTSGGLQTQYF

v_call: TRBV7-7
j_call: TRBJ1-4
d_call: NA
clone_size: NA
cdr3_nt: TGTGCTAGCAGCCTTAGGTGGGGAGAAAAACTGTTTTTT
cdr3_aa: CASSLRWGEKLFF

v_call: TRBV5-6
j_call: TRBJ1-1
d_call: NA
clone_size: NA
cdr3_nt: TGTGCCAGCAGCTTGGAGGCCAGGGAAGCTTTCTTT
cdr3_aa: CASSLEAREAFF

v_call: TRBV19
j_call: TRBJ1-5
d_call: NA
clone_size: NA
cdr3_nt: TGTGCCAGTAGTACTCGGAATCAGCCCCAGCATTTT
cdr3_aa: CASSTRNQPQHF

v_call: TRBV7-2
j_call: TRBJ2-2
d_call: TRBD2
clone_size: NA
cdr3_nt: TGTGCCAGCAGCCCCGCTAGCGGGAGGGCCAACGGGGAGCTGTTTTTT
cdr3_aa: CASSPASGRANGELFF

v_call: TRBV30
j_call: TRBJ1-1
d_call: TRBD1
clone_size: NA
cdr3_nt: TGTGCCTGGAGACGAAAGACAGGGAACATGGAAGCTTTCTTT
cdr3_aa: CAWRRKTGNMEAFF

v_call: TRBV19
j_call: TRBJ1-6
d_call: NA
clone_size: NA
cdr3_nt: TGTGCCAGTAGTTCCCTGGGTCCAACCCCTAATTCACCCCTCCACTTT
cdr3_aa: CASSSLGPTPNSPLHF

v_call: TRBV6-6
j_call: TRBJ1-1
d_call: NA
clone_size: NA
cdr3_nt: TGTGCCAGCAGTTATTCCGACAGGAACACTGAAGCTTTCTTT
cdr3_aa: CASSYSDRNTEAFF

v_call: TRBV5-1
j_call: TRBJ2-3
d_call: TRBD2
clone_size: once
cdr3_nt: TGCGCCAGCAGCTCTAGCGGACGCAGCACAGATACGCAGTATTTT
cdr3_aa: CASSSSGRSTDTQYF

v_call: TRBV18
j_call: TRBJ1-2
d_call: NA
clone_size: NA
cdr3_nt: TGTGCCAGCTCACCGTTGGGACCGGACTATGGCTACACCTTC
cdr3_aa: CASSPLGPDYGYTF

v_call: TRBV19
j_call: TRBJ1-5
d_call: TRBD1
clone_size: NA
cdr3_nt: TGTGCCAGTAGAGATCAGGGGGGATACTTTAATCAGCCCCAGCATTTT
cdr3_aa: CASRDQGGYFNQPQHF

v_call: TRBV2
j_call: TRBJ2-3
d_call: TRBD2
clone_size: once
cdr3_nt: TGTGCCAGCAGTTCCCGGGGGGGCCTGATAGATACGCAGTATTTT
cdr3_aa: CASSSRGGLIDTQYF

v_call: TRBV2
j_call: TRBJ1-1
d_call: TRBD1
clone_size: NA
cdr3_nt: TGTGCCAGCAGACAAACAGGGGTGGGTACTGAAGCTTTCTTT
cdr3_aa: CASRQTGVGTEAFF

v_call: TRBV19
j_call: TRBJ1-2
d_call: NA
clone_size: NA
cdr3_nt: TGTGCCAGTAGTCCAGGGTGGATTGAGGGCTACACCTTC
cdr3_aa: CASSPGWIEGYTF

v_call: TRBV19
j_call: TRBJ1-5
d_call: TRBD1
clone_size: NA
cdr3_nt: TGTGCCAGTAGTGGGACAGGGGCGCTTTTGGGTCAGCCCCAGCATTTT
cdr3_aa: CASSGTGALLGQPQHF